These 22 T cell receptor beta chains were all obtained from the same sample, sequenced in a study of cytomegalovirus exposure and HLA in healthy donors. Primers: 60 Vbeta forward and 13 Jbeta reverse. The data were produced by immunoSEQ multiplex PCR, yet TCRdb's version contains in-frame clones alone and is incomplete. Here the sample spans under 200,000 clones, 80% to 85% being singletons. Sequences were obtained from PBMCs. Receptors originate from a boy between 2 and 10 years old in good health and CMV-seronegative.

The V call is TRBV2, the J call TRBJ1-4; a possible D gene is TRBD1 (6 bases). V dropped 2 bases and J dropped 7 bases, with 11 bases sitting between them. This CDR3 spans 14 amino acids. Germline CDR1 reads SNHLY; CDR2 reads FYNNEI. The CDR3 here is CASSEWDNIEKLFF. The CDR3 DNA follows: TGTGCCAGCAGTGAATGGGACAACATTGAAAAACTGTTTTTT.

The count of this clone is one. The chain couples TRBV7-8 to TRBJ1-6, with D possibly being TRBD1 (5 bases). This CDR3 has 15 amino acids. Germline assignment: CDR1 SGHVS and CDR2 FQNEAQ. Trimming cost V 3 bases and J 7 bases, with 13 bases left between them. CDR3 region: CASSFVGVGNSPLHF. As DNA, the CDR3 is TGTGCCAGCAGCTTTGTAGGGGTTGGGAATTCACCCCTCCACTTT.

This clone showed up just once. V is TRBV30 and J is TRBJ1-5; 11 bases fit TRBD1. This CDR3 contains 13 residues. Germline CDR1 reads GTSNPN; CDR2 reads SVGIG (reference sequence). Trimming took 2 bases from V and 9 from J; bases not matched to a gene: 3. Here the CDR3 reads CAWSQGTGGPQHF. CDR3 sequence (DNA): TGTGCCTGGAGTCAGGGGACAGGGGGGCCCCAGCATTTT.

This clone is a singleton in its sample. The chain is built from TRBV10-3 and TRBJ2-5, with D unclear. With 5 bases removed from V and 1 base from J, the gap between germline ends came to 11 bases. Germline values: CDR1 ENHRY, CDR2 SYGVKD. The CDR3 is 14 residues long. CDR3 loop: CAISNSAVQETQYF. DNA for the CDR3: TGTGCCATCAGTAACTCGGCGGTCCAAGAGACCCAGTACTTC.

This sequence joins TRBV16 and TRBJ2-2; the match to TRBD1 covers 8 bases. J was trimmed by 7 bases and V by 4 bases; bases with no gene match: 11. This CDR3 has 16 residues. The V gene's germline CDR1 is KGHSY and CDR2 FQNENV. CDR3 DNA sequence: TGTGCCAGCAGCCCCTTCAAGGACAGGGCGGTCGGGGAGCTGTTTTTT. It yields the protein CASSPFKDRAVGELFF.

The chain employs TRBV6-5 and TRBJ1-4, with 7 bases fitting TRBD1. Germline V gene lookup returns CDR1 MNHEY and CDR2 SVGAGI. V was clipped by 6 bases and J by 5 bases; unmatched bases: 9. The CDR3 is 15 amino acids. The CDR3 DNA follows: TGTGCCAGCAGCCGCACCCCGACAGGGAATGAAAAACTGTTTTTT. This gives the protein CASSRTPTGNEKLFF.

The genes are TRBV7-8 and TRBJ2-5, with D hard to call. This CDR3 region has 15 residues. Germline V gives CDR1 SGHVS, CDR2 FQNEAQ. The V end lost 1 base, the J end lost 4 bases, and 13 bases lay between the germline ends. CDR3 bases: TGTGCCAGCAGCTTAGACTACATCTCGCCAGAGACCCAGTACTTC. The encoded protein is CASSLDYISPETQYF.

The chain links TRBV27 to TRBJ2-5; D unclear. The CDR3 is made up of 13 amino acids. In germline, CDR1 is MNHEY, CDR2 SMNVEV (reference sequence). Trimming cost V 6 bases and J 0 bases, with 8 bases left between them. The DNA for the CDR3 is TGTGCCAGCAGGCGACGGGACCAAGAGACCCAGTACTTC. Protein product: CASRRRDQETQYF.

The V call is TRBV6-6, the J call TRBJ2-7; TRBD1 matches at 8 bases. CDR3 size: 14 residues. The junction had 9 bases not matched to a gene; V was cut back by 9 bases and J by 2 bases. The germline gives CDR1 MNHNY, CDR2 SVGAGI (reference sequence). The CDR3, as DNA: TGTGCCAGTCGTGACAGGGACAGGCCCTACGAGCAGTACTTC. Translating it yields CASRDRDRPYEQYF.

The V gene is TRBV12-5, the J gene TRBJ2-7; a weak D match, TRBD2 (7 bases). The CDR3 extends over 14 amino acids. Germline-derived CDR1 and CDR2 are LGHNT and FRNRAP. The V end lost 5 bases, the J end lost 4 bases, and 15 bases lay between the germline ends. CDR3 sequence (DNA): TGTGCTAGTGGTCCTCGGGGGGCGCTTTACGAGCAGTACTTC. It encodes CASGPRGALYEQYF.

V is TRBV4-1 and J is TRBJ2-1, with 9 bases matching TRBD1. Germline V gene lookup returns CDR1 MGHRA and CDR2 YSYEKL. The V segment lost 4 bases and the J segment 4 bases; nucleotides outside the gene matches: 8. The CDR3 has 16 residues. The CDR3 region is CASSLLGQGTYNEQFF. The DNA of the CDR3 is TGCGCCAGCAGCCTACTAGGACAGGGGACTTACAATGAGCAGTTCTTC.

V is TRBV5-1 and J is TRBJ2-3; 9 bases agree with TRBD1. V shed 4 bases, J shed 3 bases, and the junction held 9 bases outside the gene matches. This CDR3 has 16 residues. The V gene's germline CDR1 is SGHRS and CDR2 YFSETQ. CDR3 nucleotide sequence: TGCGCCAGCAGCGCGGGACAGGGAGACCGTACAGATACGCAGTATTTT. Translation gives CASSAGQGDRTDTQYF. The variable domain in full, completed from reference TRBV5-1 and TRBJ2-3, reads KAGVTQTPRYLIKTRGQQVTLSCSPISGHRSVSWYQQTPGQGLQFLFEYFSETQRNKGNFPGRFSGRQFSNSRSEMNVSTLELGDSALYLCASSAGQGDRTDTQYFGPGTRLTVL.

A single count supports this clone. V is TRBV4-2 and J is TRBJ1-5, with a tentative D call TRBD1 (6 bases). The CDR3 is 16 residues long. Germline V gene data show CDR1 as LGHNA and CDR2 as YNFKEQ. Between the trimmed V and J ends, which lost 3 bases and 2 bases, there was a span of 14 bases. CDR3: CASSQAYREGNQPQHF. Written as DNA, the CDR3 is TGTGCCAGCAGCCAGGCCTACAGGGAAGGCAATCAGCCCCAGCATTTT.

CDR3 nucleotide sequence: TGTGCCACAAGGGGGGGAAACTATGGCTACACCTTC. This codes for CATRGGNYGYTF. J is TRBJ1-2 and V is TRBV6-5, with TRBD1 as a possible D gene (6 bases). CDR3 length: 12 residues. Germline lookup yields CDR1 MNHEY and CDR2 SVGAGI. V was shortened by 10 bases and J by 2 bases, with 11 bases between the two germline ends.

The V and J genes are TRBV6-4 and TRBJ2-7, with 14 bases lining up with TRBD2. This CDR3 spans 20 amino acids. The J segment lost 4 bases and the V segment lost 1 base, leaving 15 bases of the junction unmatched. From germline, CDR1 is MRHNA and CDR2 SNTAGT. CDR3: CASSDWGLAGVFSLLYEQYF. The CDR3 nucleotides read TGTGCCAGCAGTGACTGGGGACTAGCGGGAGTCTTTTCGCTATTATACGAGCAGTACTTC.

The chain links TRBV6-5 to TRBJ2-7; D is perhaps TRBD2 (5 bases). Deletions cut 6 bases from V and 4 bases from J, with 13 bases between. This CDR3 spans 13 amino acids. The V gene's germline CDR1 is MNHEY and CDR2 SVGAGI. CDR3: CASRRAQIYEQYF. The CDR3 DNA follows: TGTGCCAGCAGGCGGGCGCAGATTTACGAGCAGTACTTC.

The CDR3 protein is CASSVGNLAGVNYNEQFF. In DNA form, the CDR3 reads TGTGCCAGCAGCGTAGGAAATCTGGCGGGAGTAAACTACAATGAGCAGTTCTTC. The chain couples TRBV9 to TRBJ2-1; 7 bases map to TRBD2. J gave up 3 bases and V 0 bases, and 12 bases lay outside the gene matches. The CDR3 consists of 18 residues. Germline lookup yields CDR1 SGDLS and CDR2 YYNGEE.

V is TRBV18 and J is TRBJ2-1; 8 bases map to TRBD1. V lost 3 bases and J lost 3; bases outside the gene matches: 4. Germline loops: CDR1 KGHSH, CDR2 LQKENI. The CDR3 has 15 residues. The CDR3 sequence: CASSPDRDFYNEQFF. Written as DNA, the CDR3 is TGTGCCAGCTCACCGGACAGGGATTTCTACAATGAGCAGTTCTTC.

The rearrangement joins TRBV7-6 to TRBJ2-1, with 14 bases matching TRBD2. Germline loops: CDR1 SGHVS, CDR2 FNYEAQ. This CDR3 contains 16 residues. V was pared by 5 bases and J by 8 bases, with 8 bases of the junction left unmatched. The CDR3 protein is CASSVGTSGSVHEQFF. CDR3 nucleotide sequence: TGTGCCAGCAGCGTCGGGACTAGCGGGAGTGTACATGAGCAGTTCTTC.

The CDR3 protein is CASSPMDGGSTEAFF. The CDR3, as DNA: TGTGCCAGCTCACCGATGGATGGGGGGAGCACTGAAGCTTTCTTT. This chain connects TRBV18 to TRBJ1-1; maybe TRBD1 (5 bases). CDR1 and CDR2 from the germline V gene are KGHSH and LQKENI. The V gene lost 3 bases and the J gene lost 4 bases, with 15 bases spanning the gap. CDR3 length: 15 amino acids.

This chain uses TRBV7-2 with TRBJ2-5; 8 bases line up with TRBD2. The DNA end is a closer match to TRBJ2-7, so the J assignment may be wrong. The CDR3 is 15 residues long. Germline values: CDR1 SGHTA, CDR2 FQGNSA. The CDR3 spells CASSLSGRADHEQYF. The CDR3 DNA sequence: TGTGCCAGCAGCTTATCCGGGAGGGCGGACCACGAGCAGTACTTC.

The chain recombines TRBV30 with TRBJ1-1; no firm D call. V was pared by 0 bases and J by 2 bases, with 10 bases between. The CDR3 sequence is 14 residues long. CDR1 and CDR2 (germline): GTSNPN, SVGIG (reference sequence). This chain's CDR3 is CAWSVLQFNTEAFF. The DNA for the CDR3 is TGTGCCTGGAGTGTATTGCAGTTCAACACTGAAGCTTTCTTT.